This T cell receptor beta chain is drawn from a study of post-analysis software for immune sequencing data. Details on this clonotype: The antigen is not known.

Included in the TCR beta cDNA libraries were unique molecular identifiers. Starting from approximately 1 to 10 million T cells, the study yielded about 500,000 cDNA molecules. Each CDR3 protein gets one entry after TCRdb re-called the PCR reads with MiXCR. In the table there are about 680,000 distinct CDR3 sequences, approximately 59% of which are singletons. Broader study findings: Elevated frequency relative to controls characterized roughly five TRBV segments in patients, TRBV5-6, TRBV5-1 and TRBV20-1 among them. Controls had significantly higher normalized Chao1 diversity than multiple sclerosis patients.

Deletions cut 1 base from V and 0 bases from J, with 18 bases between. Germline assignment: CDR1 LNHNV and CDR2 YYDKDF (reference sequence). This CDR3 region has 18 residues. The TCR originated in a girl aged 2-10 years with multiple sclerosis. Input material: blood. This chain connects TRBV15 to TRBJ1-1; D might be TRBD1 (5 bases). Here the CDR3 reads CATSRGQLGQGMNTEAFF. The DNA for the CDR3 is TGTGCCACCAGCAGAGGTCAGTTGGGGCAAGGCATGAACACTGAAGCTTTCTTT.